This T cell receptor (beta chain) was identified in a study of T cell responses to AZD1222 COVID-19 vaccine (dated by TCRdb to about 2021). Regarding the complete study: AZD1222 recipients with second doses at about 4 weeks or about 12 weeks were pooled, because spike-specific TCR depth and breadth did not differ between schedules. TCR sequencing was performed for some 250 trial participants, of whom some 200 were given two doses of AZD1222 and around 25 were given two doses of MenACWY control vaccine. Enrollment into the trials was organized by age into subgroups of 18-55, 56-69 and 70-plus years, and those subgroups contained about 160, 30 and 59 TCR-sequenced participants, respectively.

The CDR3 regions of human TCRbeta chains were analyzed by immunosequencing. In the authors' own workflow: Repertoire TCRs were matched against a reference library of SARS-CoV-2-specific TCRs generated with the MIRA antigen-specificity platform. Breadth meant the fraction of unique TCRs that were SARS-CoV-2-associated, whereas depth meant the fraction of total T cells that were SARS-CoV-2-associated. Using the MIRA data, every spike-specific TCR was mapped to the spike region that the TCR reacted to and assigned to either a CD4 or a CD8 class. Log10-transformed breadth and depth values were compared by one-way ANOVA with Sidak's multiple comparisons tests. The source is immuneACCESS, and TCRdb retained only in-frame sequences with V and J called. Part of the clones is not carried over; for the studies checked, unresolved V genes explain less than half of this, and the remainder is unexplained. That table supplies the V and J calls and clone size; D and trimming were determined from the DNA. This sample is represented by roughly 100,000 clones; 88% of them were singletons. The ten largest account for roughly 20% of the sample.

Study-level results and caveats: Because no day 14 peak-response samples were available, the repertoires could be characterized only after the peak T cell response. A significant rise in spike-specific TCR breadth and depth was observed after two AZD1222 doses relative to day 0 and relative to MenACWY recipients. Reportedly, almost half of the unique spike-specific TCRs recognized epitopes lying outside the regions that are mutated in the B.1.351 and B.1.1.7 variants. Only five to seven AZD1222 recipients were SARS-CoV-2 seropositive at baseline, limiting conclusions about previously exposed vaccinees. In the small 56-69-year group, the increase in depth fell short of significance, most likely because of low power. Participants were mostly white British and included more females than males, and it was suggested by the authors that clonal diversity may have been underestimated. CD4 TCRs associated with the vaccine covered the entire spike protein, and the dominant responses were in regions 160-218 and 743-854.

On this clone: No antigen is known for it. No base quality values were provided; no much bigger clone lies one nucleotide off.

From its cysteine to its phenylalanine, the CDR3 spans 15 amino acids. The sequence is cut down to CDR3 DNA, 45 bases in frame from base 1. V ends up 7 bases short and J 6 bases short, with an unmatched junction base count of 11. The germline V gene (reference sequence) gives CDR1 as MNHEY and CDR2 as SMNVEV. In light of the paper, this sample's time point label describes: baseline before first vaccination. Vaccinee samples were obtained from the UK trials COV001 and COV002, which included a single-blind randomized controlled phase 2/3 trial of AZD1222 (ChAdOx1 nCoV-19) in healthy adults. Trial participant PBMC samples were collected at day 0 and day 28 after the second dose for TCRbeta chain sequencing.

This TCR was sampled from an adult in good health. Here the chain combines TRBV27 and TRBJ1-2; 10 middle bases align to TRBD1. The source material was peripheral blood, sampled on day 0 of AZD1222 vaccination. Here the CDR3 is given as CASTPTGGPVNGYTF. The nucleotide sequence reads TGTGCCAGCACCCCGACAGGGGGCCCTGTTAATGGCTACACCTTC.